Given below is one T cell receptor beta chain in context. The antigen is undetermined. This sample is drawn from a study of CD8 T cells in ankylosing spondylitis. Broader study findings: Previous work reported some of these motif variants in the synovial fluid and blood of reactive arthritis. About 8 highly homologous variants made up a TCR beta motif, and this motif appeared characteristic of ankylosing spondylitis blood.

Molecular-barcoded quantitative 5'-RACE produced these TCR beta libraries. TCRdb re-called the 5' RACE reads with MiXCR, one entry per CDR3 protein. This sample has approximately 250,000 distinct CDR3 sequences, with roughly 8.2% found just once. Germline V gene lookup returns CDR1 SQVTM and CDR2 ANQGSEA. J lost 1 base, V lost 6 bases, and 8 bases had no gene match. The CDR3 runs 14 residues. The chain combines TRBV29-1 with TRBJ1-1; 7 bases match TRBD1. The sample comprised blood, either unsorted or a sorted T cell fraction (not recorded which). The TCR comes from a female donor with ankylosing spondylitis or in good health (not recorded which). CDR3 residues: CSVDQQGKNTEAFF. The CDR3 bases are TGCAGCGTGGACCAACAGGGGAAGAACACTGAAGCTTTCTTT.